This TCR beta chain is drawn from a study of sequential checkpoint blockade in melanoma. The germline V gene has CDR1 SNHLY and CDR2 FYNNEI. Unmatched junction bases numbered 13, after V lost 8 bases and J lost 7 bases. CDR3 size: 16 residues. TCRdb's copy holds only in-frame clones and misses some; the assay was immunoSEQ multiplex PCR. Here the sample spans about 17,000 clones, roughly 69% being singletons. Specified treatment: randomized to nivolumab then ipilimumab (arm A) or the reverse (arm B). J is TRBJ2-1 and V is TRBV2; TRBD1 matches at 11 bases. This specimen was CD8+ T cells sorted from blood (inferred from file names), taken from a patient given nivolumab and ipilimumab in sequence. This clonotype was obtained from a human donor with melanoma. CDR3 bases: TGTGCCAGCCTGGGGTCCGGACAGGGGGCAGTAAATGAGCAGTTCTTC. This gives the protein CASLGSGQGAVNEQFF.